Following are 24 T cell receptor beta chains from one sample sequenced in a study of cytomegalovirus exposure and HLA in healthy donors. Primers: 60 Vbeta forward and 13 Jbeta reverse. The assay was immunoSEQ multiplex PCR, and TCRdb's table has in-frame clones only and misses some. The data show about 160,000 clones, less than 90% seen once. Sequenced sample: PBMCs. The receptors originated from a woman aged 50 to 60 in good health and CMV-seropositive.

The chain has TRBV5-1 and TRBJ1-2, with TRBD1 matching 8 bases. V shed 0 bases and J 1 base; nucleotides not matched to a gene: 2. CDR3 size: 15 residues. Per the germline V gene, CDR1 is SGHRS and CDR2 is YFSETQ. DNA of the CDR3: TGCGCCAGCAGCTTGGCGGGACAGGATAACTATGGCTACACCTTC. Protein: CASSLAGQDNYGYTF.

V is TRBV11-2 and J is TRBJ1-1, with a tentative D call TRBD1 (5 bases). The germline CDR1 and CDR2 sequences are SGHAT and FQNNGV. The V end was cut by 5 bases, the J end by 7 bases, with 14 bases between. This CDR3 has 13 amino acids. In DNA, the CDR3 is TGTGCCAGCAGCGCGACAGCGAGCCTTGAAGCTTTCTTT. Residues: CASSATASLEAFF.

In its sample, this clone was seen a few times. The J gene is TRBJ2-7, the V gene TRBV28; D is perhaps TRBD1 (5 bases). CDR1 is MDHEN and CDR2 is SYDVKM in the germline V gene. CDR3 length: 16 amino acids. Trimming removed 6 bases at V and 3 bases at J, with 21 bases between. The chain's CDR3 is CASRPSRADIYYEQYF. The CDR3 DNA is TGTGCCAGCAGACCCAGCAGGGCGGACATATACTACGAGCAGTACTTC.

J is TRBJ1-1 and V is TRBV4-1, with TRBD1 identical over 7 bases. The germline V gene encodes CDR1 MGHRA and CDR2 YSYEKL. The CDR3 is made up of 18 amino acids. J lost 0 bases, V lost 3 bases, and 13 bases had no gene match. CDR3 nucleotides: TGCGCCAGCAGCCAGGCCGGGACAGTGGGTGGCGTGAACACTGAAGCTTTCTTT. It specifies CASSQAGTVGGVNTEAFF.

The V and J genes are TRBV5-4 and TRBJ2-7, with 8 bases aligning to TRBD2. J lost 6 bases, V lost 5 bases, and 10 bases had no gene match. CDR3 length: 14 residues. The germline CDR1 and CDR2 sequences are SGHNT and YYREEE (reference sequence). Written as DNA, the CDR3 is TGTGCCAGCAGTTCCGGGACTAGGTTCCGCGAGCAGTACTTC. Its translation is CASSSGTRFREQYF.

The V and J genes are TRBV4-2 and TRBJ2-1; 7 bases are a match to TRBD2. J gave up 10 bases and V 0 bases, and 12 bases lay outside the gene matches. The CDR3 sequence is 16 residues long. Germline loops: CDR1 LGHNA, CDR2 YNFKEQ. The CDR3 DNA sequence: TGTGCCAGCAGCCAAGAAGGAGGACTAGGAGCGAAAGAGCAGTTCTTC. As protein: CASSQEGGLGAKEQFF.

CDR3 nucleotides: TGTGCCAGCAGAGGACTAGCATCGCCCCAAGAGACCCAGTACTTC. It specifies CASRGLASPQETQYF. This chain uses TRBV28 with TRBJ2-5; the match to TRBD2 covers 8 bases. Germline assignment: CDR1 MDHEN and CDR2 SYDVKM. The CDR3 is 15 residues long. J gave up 1 base and V 6 bases, and 7 bases lay outside the gene matches. Full variable domain (remainder filled in from reference TRBV28 and TRBJ2-5): DVKVTQSSRYLVKRTGEKVFLECVQDMDHENMFWYRQDPGLGLRLIYFSYDVKMKEKGDIPEGYSVSREKKERFSLILESASTNQTSMYLCASRGLASPQETQYFGPGTRLLVL.

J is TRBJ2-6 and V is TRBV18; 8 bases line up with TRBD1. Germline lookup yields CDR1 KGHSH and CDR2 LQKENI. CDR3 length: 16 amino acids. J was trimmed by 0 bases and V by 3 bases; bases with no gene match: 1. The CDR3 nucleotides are TGTGCCAGCTCACCGGGACAGGCCTCTGGGGCCAACGTCCTGACTTTC. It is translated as CASSPGQASGANVLTF.

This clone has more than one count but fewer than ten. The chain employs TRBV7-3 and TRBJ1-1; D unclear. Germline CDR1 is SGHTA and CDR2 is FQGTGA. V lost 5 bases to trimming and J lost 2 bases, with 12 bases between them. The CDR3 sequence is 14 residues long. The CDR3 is CASSLDGPNTEAFF. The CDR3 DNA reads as TGTGCCAGCAGCCTGGATGGGCCCAACACTGAAGCTTTCTTT.

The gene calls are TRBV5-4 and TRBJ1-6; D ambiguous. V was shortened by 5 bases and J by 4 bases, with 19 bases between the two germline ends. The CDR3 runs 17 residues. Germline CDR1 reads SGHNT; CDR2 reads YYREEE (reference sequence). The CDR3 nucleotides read TGTGCCAGCAGTCAGAGCTCATCAGGTCTTTATAATTCACCCCTCCACTTT. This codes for CASSQSSSGLYNSPLHF.

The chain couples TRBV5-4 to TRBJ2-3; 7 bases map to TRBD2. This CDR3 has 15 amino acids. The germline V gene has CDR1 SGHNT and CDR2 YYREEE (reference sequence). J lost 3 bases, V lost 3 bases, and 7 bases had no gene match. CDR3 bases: TGTGCCAGCAGCTCCCGGACTAGTTGGACAGATACGCAGTATTTT. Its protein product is CASSSRTSWTDTQYF.

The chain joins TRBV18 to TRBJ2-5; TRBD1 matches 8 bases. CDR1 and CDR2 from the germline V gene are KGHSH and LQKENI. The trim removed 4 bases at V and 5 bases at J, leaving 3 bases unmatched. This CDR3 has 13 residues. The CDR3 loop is CASSRGQEETQYF. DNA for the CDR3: TGTGCCAGCTCACGGGGACAGGAGGAGACCCAGTACTTC.

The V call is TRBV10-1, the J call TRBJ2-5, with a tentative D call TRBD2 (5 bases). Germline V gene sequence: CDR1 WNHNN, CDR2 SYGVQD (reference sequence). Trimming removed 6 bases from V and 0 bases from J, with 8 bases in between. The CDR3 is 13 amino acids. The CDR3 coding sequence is TGCGCCAGCAGCCCGGGGAACCAAGAGACCCAGTACTTC. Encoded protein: CASSPGNQETQYF.

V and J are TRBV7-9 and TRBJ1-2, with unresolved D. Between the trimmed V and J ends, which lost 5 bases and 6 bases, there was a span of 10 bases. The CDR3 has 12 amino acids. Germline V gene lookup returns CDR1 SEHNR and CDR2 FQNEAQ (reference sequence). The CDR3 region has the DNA TGTGCCAGCAGCCCTTGGGAGGATGGCTACACCTTC. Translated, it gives CASSPWEDGYTF.

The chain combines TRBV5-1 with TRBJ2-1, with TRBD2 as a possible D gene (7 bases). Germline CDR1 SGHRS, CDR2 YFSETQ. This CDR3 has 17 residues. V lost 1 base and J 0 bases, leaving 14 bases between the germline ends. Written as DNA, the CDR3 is TGCGCCAGCAGCTTGAGGAGGGGGGGTGGCTCCTACAATGAGCAGTTCTTC. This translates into CASSLRRGGGSYNEQFF.

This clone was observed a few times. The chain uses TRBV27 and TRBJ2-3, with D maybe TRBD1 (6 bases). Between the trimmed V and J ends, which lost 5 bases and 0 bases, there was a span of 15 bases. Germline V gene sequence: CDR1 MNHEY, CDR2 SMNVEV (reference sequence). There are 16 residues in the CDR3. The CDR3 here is CASSPSTGSSTDTQYF. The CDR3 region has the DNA TGTGCCAGCAGTCCGTCAACAGGGTCTAGCACAGATACGCAGTATTTT.

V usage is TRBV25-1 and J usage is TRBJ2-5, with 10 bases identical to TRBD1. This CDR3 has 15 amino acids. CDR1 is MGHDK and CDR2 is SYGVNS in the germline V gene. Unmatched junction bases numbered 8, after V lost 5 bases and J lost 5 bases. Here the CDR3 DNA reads TGTGCCAGCAGTCAAGGACAGGGGGGTCGGGAGACCCAGTACTTC. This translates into CASSQGQGGRETQYF.

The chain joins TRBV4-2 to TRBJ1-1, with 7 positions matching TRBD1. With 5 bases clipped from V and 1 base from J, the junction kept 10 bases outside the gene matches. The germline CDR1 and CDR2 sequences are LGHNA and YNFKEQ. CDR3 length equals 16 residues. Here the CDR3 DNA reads TGTGCCAGCAGCTCCCGTAGGGGGCCGGGGAACACTGAAGCTTTCTTT. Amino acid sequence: CASSSRRGPGNTEAFF.

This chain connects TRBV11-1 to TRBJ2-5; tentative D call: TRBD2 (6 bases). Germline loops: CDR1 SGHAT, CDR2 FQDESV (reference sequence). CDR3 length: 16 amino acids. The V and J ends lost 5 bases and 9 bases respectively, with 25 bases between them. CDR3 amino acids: CASSQFAGSYLGAQYF. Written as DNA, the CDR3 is TGTGCCAGCAGCCAATTTGCCGGGAGCTACTTAGGGGCCCAGTACTTC. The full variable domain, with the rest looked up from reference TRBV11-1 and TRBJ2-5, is EAEVAQSPRYKITEKSQAVAFWCDPISGHATLYWYRQILGQGPELLVQFQDESVVDDSQLPKDRFSAERLKGVDSTLKIQPAELGDSAMYLCASSQFAGSYLGAQYFGPGTRLLVL.

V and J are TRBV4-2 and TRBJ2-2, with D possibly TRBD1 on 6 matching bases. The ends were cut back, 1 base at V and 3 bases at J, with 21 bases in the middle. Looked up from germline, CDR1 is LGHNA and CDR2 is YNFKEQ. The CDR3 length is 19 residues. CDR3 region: CASSQGAYGTSSYTGELFF. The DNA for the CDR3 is TGTGCCAGCAGCCAAGGCGCTTATGGGACAAGTTCCTACACCGGGGAGCTGTTTTTT.

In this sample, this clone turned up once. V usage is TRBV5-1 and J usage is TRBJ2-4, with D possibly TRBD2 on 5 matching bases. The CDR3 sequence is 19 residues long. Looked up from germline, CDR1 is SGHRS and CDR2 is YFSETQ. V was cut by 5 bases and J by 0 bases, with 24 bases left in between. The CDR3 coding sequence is TGCGCCAGCAGTAACGGGCTGCGAGTTGGAGGTGTAGCCAAAAACATTCAGTACTTC. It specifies CASSNGLRVGGVAKNIQYF.

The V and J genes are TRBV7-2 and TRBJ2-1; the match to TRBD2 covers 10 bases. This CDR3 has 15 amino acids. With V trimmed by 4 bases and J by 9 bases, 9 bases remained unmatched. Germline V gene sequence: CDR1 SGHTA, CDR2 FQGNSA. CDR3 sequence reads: CASSWGSGGAVEQFF. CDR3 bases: TGTGCCAGCAGCTGGGGGAGCGGGGGGGCCGTTGAGCAGTTCTTC.

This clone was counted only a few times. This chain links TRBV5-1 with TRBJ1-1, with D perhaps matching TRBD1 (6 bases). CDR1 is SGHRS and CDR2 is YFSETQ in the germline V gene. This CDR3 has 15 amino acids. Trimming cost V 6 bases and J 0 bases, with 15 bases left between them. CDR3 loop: CASNRRTDMNTEAFF. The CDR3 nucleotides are TGCGCCAGCAACCGCCGGACAGATATGAACACTGAAGCTTTCTTT.

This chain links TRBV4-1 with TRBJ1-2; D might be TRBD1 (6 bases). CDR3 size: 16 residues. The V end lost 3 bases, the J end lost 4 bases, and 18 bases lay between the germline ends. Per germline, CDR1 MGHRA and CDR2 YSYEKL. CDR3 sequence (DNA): TGCGCCAGCAGCCACCCCCCTCGGGGGGGCAGCTATGGCTACACCTTC. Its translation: CASSHPPRGGSYGYTF.